This T cell receptor beta chain was documented in a study of post-analysis software for immune sequencing data. Study-wide context: The disease courses spanned relapsing-remitting, secondary progressive and progressive-relapsing forms of multiple sclerosis.

Study-wide findings and caveats: About five TRBV segments appeared more often in patients than in controls, and TRBV5-6, TRBV5-1 and TRBV20-1 were among these. Relative to controls, patients with multiple sclerosis showed significantly lower normalized Chao1 diversity. The F measure placed samples prepared in the same batch into strongly shared clusters.

The library was made from cDNA and included unique molecular identifiers. TCRdb recomputed calls from the PCR reads with MiXCR, one row per CDR3 protein. The data hold 800,000 to 950,000 distinct CDR3 sequences, with about 53% observed a single time. A word on this clonotype: Antigen unknown.

CDR1 is SGHAT and CDR2 is FQNNGV in the germline V gene. Trimming stripped 1 base from V and 4 bases from J, with 11 bases between. The CDR3 is 16 residues long. This TCR was recovered from a girl aged 5-17 years with multiple sclerosis. The rearrangement links TRBV11-2 to TRBJ2-6; D is perhaps TRBD2 (5 bases). Material: blood. As DNA, the CDR3 is TGTGCCAGCAGCTTAGGGACTTATCTCGGGGCCAACGTCCTGACTTTC. As protein: CASSLGTYLGANVLTF.